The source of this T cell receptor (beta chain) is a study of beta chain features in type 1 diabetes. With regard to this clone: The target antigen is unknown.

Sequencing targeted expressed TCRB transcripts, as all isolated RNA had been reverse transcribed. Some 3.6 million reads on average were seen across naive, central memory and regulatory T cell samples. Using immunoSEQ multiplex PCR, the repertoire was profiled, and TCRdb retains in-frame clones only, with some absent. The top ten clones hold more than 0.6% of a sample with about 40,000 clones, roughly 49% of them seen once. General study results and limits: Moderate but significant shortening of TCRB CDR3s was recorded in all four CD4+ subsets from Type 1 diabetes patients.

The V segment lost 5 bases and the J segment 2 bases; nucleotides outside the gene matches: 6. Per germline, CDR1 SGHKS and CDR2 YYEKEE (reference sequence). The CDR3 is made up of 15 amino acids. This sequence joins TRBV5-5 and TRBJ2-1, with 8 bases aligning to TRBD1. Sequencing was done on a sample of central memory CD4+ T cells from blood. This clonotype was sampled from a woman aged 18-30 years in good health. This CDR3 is CASSHRDRTYNEQFF. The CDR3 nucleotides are TGTGCCAGCAGTCACCGGGACAGGACCTACAATGAGCAGTTCTTC.